This T cell receptor beta chain was identified in a study of blood T cell repertoires in COVID-19. Study context: Samples of COVID-19 (acute and convalescent) were obtained from the United States, Italy and Spain. PBMCs, B-cell-depleted T cells, or T cells provided the cDNA or gDNA that made up the material.

Per the authors' pipeline: Nucleated cell number was recorded as an estimate derived from reference gene primer amplification. Sequencing used immunoSEQ multiplex PCR; TCRdb keeps in-frame clones, though not all of them. Clone size and the V and J calls come from that table; the DNA yielded D and trimming. The sample gives tens of thousands of clones, 90% of which show up once; around 0.77% is in the top ten. V lost 3 bases to trimming and J lost 0 bases; unmatched junction nucleotides: 7. The CDR3 has 18 residues. Germline CDR1 is KGHSH and CDR2 is LQKENI. The clonotype comes from a woman older than 75 with acute or convalescent COVID-19. The chain links TRBV18 to TRBJ2-2; 10 positions match TRBD2. The specimen was peripheral blood. The CDR3, as DNA: TGTGCCAGCTCACCGGCTAGCGGGGGCCGCTCGAACACCGGGGAGCTGTTTTTT. Amino acid sequence: CASSPASGGRSNTGELFF. The full variable domain, in which reference TRBV18 and TRBJ2-2 provide the parts outside the CDR3, is NAGVMQNPRHLVRRRGQEARLRCSPMKGHSHVYWYRQLPEEGLKFMVYLQKENIIDESGMPKERFSAEFPKEGPSILRIQQVVRGDSAAYFCASSPASGGRSNTGELFFGEGSRLTVL.